This T cell receptor (beta chain) emerged from a study of T cell repertoires in cytomegalovirus infection. Study-level information: Epitope selection comprised recently identified HLA-C-restricted CMV epitopes and well-studied HLA-B-restricted CMV epitopes. TCR beta signatures that were public indicated CMV infection and matching HLA type.

Study-wide points: Cumulated frequencies of public TCR beta families served to identify carriers of CMV plus the relevant HLA. In two of eight donors, the top clonotype was HLA-C-restricted CMV-specific.

TCRdb reanalysed the reads using MiXCR and keeps one entry per CDR3 protein. Of some 500,000 distinct CDR3 sequences listed, 40% are singletons. A remark on this clonotype: Its specificity is unknown.

V was shortened by 4 bases and J by 8 bases, with 11 bases between the two germline ends. CDR1 MGHDK and CDR2 SYGVNS come from the germline V gene. CDR3 size: 13 residues. The sequencing used cultured PBMCs, collected from culture after CMV antigen stimulation. This TCR came from a human donor in good health (CMV status not recorded). Some clones in this sample may be carry-over from other donors' samples. The rearrangement joins TRBV25-1 to TRBJ1-4, with D unclear. The CDR3 spells CASSGHSREKLFF. CDR3 nucleotide sequence: TGTGCCAGCAGTGGCCATTCACGGGAAAAACTGTTTTTT.